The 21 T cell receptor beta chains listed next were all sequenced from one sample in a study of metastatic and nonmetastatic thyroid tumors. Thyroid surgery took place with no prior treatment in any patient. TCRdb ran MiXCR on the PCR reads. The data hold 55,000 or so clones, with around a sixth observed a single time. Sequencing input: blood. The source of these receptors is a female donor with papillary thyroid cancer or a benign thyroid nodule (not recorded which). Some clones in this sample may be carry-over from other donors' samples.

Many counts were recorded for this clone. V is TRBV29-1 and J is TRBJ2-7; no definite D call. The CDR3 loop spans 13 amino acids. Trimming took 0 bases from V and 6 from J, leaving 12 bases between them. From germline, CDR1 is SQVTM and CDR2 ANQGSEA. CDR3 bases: TGCAGCGTTGAAGATCTAAGTAGTCGCGAGCAGTACTTC. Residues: CSVEDLSSREQYF.

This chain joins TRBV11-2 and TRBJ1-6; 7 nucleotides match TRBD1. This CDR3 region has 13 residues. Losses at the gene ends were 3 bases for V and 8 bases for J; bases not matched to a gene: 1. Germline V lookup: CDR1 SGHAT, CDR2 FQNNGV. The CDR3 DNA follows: TGTGCCAGCAGCTTGACAGGGCATTCACCCCTCCACTTT. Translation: CASSLTGHSPLHF.

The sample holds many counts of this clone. CDR3 DNA: TGTGCCAGCAGTTTGGGACAGGGGGTTCTCTCTGGGGCCAACGTCCTGACTTTC. This gives the protein CASSLGQGVLSGANVLTF. The chain has TRBV6-2 or TRBV6-3 and TRBJ2-6, with 11 bases fitting TRBD1. The CDR3 covers 18 residues. Trimming cost V 4 bases and J 0 bases; bases outside gene matches: 5. Germline lookup yields CDR1 MNHEY and CDR2 SVGEGT.

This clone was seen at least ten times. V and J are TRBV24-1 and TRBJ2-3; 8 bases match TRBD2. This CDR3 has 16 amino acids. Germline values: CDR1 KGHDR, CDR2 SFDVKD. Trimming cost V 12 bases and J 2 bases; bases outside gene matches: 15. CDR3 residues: CAAPGTRRINTDTQYF. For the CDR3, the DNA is TGTGCCGCGCCCGGGACTAGACGAATTAACACAGATACGCAGTATTTT.

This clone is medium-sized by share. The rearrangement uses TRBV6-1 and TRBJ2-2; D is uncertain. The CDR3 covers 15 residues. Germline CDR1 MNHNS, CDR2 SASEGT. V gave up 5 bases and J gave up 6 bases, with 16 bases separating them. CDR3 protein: CASSPGRIEAGELFF. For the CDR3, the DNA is TGTGCCAGCAGTCCTGGCAGAATCGAGGCCGGGGAGCTGTTTTTT.

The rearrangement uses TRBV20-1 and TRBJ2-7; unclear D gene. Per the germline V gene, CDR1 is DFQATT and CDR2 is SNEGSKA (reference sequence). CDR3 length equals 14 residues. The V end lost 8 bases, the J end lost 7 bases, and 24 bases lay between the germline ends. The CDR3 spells CSSTRPQSLGEQYF. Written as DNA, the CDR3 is TGCAGTTCTACGCGCCCACAGTCCCTAGGGGAGCAGTACTTC.

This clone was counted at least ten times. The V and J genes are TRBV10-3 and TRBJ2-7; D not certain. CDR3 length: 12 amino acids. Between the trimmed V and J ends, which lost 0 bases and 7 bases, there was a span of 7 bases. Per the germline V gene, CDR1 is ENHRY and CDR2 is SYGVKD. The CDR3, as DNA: TGTGCCATCAGTGAGTCGGCTGGTGAGCAGTACTTC. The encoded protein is CAISESAGEQYF.

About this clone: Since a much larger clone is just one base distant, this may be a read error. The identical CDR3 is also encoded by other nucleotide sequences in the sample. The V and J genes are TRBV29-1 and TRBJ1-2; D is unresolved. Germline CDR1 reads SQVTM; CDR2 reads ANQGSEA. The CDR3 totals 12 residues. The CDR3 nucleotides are TGCAGCGTTGAAGATCGTGGGTATGGCTACACTTTC. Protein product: CSVEDRGYGYTF.

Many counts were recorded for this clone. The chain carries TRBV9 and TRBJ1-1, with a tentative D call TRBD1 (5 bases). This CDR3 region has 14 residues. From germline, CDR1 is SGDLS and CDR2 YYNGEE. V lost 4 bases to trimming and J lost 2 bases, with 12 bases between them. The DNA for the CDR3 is TGTGCCAGCAGCACCCGACAGTACAACACTGAAGCTTTCTTT. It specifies CASSTRQYNTEAFF.

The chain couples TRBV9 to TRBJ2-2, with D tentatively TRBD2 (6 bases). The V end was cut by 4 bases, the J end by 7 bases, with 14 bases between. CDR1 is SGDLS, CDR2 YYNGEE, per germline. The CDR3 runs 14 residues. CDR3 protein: CASSPLGGNGELFF. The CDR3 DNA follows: TGTGCCAGCAGCCCCCTGGGAGGAAACGGGGAGCTGTTTTTT. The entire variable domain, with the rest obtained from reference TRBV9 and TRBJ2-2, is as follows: DSGVTQTPKHLITATGQRVTLRCSPRSGDLSVYWYQQSLDQGLQFLIQYYNGEERAKGNILERFSAQQFPDLHSELNLSSLELGDSALYFCASSPLGGNGELFFGEGSRLTVL.

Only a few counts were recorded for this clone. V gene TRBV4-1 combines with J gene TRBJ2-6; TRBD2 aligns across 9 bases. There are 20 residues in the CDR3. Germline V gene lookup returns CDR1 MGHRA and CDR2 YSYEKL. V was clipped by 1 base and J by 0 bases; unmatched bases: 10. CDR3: CASSQGKAWTSASGANVLTF. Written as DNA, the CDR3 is TGCGCCAGCAGCCAAGGAAAGGCTTGGACTAGCGCCTCTGGGGCCAACGTCCTGACTTTC.

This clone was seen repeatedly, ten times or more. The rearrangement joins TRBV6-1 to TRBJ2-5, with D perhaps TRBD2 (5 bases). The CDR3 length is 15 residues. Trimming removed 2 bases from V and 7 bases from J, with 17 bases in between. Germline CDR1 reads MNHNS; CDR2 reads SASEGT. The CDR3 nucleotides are TGTGCCAGCAGTGAAAGGCAGTCGGGTGCGGGGACCCAGTACTTC. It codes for CASSERQSGAGTQYF.

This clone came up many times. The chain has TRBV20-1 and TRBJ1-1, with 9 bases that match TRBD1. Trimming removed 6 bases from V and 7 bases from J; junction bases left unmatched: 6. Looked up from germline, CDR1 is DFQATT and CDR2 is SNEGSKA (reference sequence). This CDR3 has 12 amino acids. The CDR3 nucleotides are TGCAGTGCCACACAGGGGGCGGGTGAAGCTTTCTTT. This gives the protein CSATQGAGEAFF.

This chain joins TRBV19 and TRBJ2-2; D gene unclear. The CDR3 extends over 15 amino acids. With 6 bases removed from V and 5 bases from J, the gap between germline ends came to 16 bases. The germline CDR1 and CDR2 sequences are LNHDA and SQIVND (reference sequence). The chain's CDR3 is CASSLSRCLTGELFF. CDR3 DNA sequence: TGTGCCAGTAGCCTAAGCAGGTGTCTAACCGGGGAGCTGTTTTTT.

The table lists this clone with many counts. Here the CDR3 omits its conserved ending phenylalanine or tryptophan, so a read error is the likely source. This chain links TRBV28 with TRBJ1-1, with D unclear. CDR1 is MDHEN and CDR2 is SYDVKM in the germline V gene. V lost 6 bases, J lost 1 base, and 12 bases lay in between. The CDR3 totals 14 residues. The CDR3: CASSRLVGNTEAFL. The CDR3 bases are TGTGCCAGCAGCAGGTTGGTGGGGAACACTGAAGCTTTCCTT.

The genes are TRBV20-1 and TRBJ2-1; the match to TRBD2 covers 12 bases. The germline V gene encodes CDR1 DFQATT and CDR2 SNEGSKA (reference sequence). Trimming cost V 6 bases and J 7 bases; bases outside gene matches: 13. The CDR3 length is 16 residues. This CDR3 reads CSAPFWWTSGNNEQFF. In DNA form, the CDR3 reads TGCAGTGCCCCATTCTGGTGGACTAGCGGGAATAATGAGCAGTTCTTC.

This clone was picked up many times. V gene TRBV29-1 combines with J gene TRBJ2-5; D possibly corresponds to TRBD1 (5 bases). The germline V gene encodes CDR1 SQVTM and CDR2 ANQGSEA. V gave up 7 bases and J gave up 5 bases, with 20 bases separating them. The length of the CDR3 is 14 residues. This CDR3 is CSGHPADSEETQYF. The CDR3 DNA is TGCAGCGGCCATCCAGCCGACAGTGAGGAGACCCAGTACTTC. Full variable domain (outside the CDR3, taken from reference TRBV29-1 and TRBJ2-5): SAVISQKPSRDICQRGTSLTIQCQVDSQVTMMFWYRQQPGQSLTLIATANQGSEATYESGFVIDKFPISRPNLTFSTLTVSNMSPEDSSIYLCSGHPADSEETQYFGPGTRLLVL.

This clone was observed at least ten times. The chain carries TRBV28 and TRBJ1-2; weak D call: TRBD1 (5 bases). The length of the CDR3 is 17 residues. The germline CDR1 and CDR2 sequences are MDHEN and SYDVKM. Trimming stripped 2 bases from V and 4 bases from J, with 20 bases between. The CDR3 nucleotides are TGTGCCAGCAGTTTACCAAATTTAGGACCGAGGGGCTATGGCTACACCTTC. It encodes CASSLPNLGPRGYGYTF.

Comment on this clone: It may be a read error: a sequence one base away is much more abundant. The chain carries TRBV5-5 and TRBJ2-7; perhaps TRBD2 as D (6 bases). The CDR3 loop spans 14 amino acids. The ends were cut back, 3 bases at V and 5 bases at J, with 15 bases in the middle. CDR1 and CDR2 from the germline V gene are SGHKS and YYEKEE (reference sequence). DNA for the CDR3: TGTGCCAGCAGCTGGACTATCGACCTCAACGAGCAGTACTTC. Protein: CASSWTIDLNEQYF.

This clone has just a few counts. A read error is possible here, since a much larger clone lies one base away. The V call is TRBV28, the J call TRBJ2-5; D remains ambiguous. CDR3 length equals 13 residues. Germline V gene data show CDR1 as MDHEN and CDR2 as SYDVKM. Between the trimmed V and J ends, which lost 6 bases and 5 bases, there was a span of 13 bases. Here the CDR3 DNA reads TGTGCCAGCAGACCCACAGTGAAGGAGACCCAGTACTTC. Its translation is CASRPTVKETQYF.

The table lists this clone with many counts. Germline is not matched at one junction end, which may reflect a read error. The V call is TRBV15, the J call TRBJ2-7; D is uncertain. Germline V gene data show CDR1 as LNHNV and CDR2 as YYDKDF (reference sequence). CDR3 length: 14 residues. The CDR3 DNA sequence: TGTGCCACCAGCAGAGGTCGTTCACCCCCCGAGCAGCACTTC. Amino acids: CATSRGRSPPEQHF.